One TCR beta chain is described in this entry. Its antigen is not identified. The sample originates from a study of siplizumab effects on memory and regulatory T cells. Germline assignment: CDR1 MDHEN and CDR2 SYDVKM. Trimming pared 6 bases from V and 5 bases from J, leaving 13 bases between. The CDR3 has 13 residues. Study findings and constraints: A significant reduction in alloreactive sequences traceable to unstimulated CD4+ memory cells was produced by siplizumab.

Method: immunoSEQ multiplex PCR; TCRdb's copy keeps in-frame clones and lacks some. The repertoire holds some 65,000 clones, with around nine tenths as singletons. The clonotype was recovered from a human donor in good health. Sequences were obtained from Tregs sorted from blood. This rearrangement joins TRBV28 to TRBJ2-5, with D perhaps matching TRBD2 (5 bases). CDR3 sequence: CASSSTRIETQYF. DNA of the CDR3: TGTGCCAGCAGCTCAACTAGAATCGAGACCCAGTACTTC.